One T cell receptor beta chain is described in this entry. Its antigen is not identified. These data originate in a study of shared clonotypes between healthy human individuals. Repertoires were generated with immunoSEQ multiplex PCR, while TCRdb's copy carries only in-frame clones and drops some. This table holds a few million clones, 90% to 95% found once. Naive CD8 cells, CD45RO-negative and positively selected for CCR7, excluded terminally differentiated effector memory CD45RA+ cells. Each donor was a Caucasian adult residing in Nashville, Tennessee. Regarding the study as a whole: A reduction in generation probabilities was seen for non-shared clonotypes relative to those shared by all four donors. Relative to memory subsets, naive subsets generally showed larger estimated richness.

The TCR comes from a man younger than 35 in good health. Some clones in this sample may be carry-over from other donors' samples. What was sequenced was naive CD8+ T cells from PBMCs.

In DNA, the CDR3 is TGTGCCAGCAGGGACTGGGGAACTTATGAGCAGTTCTTC. Protein product: CASRDWGTYEQFF. The rearrangement uses TRBV5-4 and TRBJ2-1; D may be TRBD2 (5 bases). This CDR3 is built from 13 residues. The germline V gene has CDR1 SGHNT and CDR2 YYREEE (reference sequence). The V end was cut by 5 bases, the J end by 8 bases, with 14 bases between.